One and the same sample provided the 16 T cell receptor beta chains below, sequenced in a study. TCRdb re-called the RT-PCR reads through MiXCR, storing one row per CDR3 protein. In the table there are more than 550,000 distinct CDR3 sequences, 14% of which are singletons. Sequenced input: memory CD4+ T cells from blood. Source of these receptors: a female donor in good health, serving as a healthy control.

The V call is TRBV5-5, the J call TRBJ2-1; D gene uncertain. The length of the CDR3 is 14 residues. CDR1 SGHKS and CDR2 YYEKEE come from the germline V gene (reference sequence). V lost 4 bases and J lost 0, with 8 bases in between. The CDR3 loop is CASSLMSSYNEQFF. Here the CDR3 DNA reads TGTGCCAGCAGCCTGATGAGCTCCTACAATGAGCAGTTCTTC. The full variable domain, in which reference TRBV5-5 and TRBJ2-1 provide the parts outside the CDR3, is DAGVTQSPTHLIKTRGQQVTLRCSPISGHKSVSWYQQVLGQGPQFIFQYYEKEERGRGNFPDRFSARQFPNYSSELNVNALLLGDSALYLCASSLMSSYNEQFFGPGTRLTVL.

Many counts were recorded for this clonotype. This chain connects TRBV20-1 to TRBJ2-1; 7 bases agree with TRBD1. V gave up 0 bases and J gave up 8 bases; unmatched junction bases: 4. Germline lookup yields CDR1 DFQATT and CDR2 SNEGSKA (reference sequence). This CDR3 contains 13 residues. The CDR3: CSARETGLDEQFF. The CDR3 DNA sequence: TGCAGTGCTAGAGAGACAGGGCTCGATGAGCAGTTCTTC.

This clonotype occurred a few times. The chain carries TRBV6-6 and TRBJ2-7; 11 nucleotides line up with TRBD1. This CDR3 is built from 15 residues. CDR1 is MNHNY, CDR2 SVGAGI, per germline (reference sequence). Unmatched junction bases numbered 11, after V lost 6 bases and J lost 7 bases. The CDR3 nucleotides read TGTGCCAGCAGCAAAAAGGACAGGGGGCTTCGGGAGCAGTACTTC. This sequence encodes CASSKKDRGLREQYF.

This clonotype has just a few counts. This rearrangement joins TRBV20-1 to TRBJ1-1; D not resolved. Germline V gene sequence: CDR1 DFQATT, CDR2 SNEGSKA (reference sequence). Between the trimmed V and J ends, which lost 3 bases and 1 base, there was a span of 6 bases. This CDR3 comprises 12 residues. Here the CDR3 DNA reads TGCAGTGCTAGGTGGGCGAACACTGAAGCTTTCTTT. It yields the protein CSARWANTEAFF.

The V call is TRBV7-2, the J call TRBJ1-2, with no clear D. Trimming removed 2 bases at V and 4 bases at J, with 5 bases between. From germline, CDR1 is SGHTA and CDR2 FQGNSA. This CDR3 is 12 amino acids long. Here the CDR3 reads CASSLYTYGYTF. CDR3 sequence (DNA): TGTGCCAGCAGCTTATACACCTATGGCTACACCTTC.

The chain links TRBV2 to TRBJ1-2; maybe TRBD1 (5 bases). CDR1 SNHLY and CDR2 FYNNEI come from the germline V gene. The CDR3 runs 14 residues. Trimming removed 7 bases from V and 4 bases from J, with 16 bases in between. The CDR3 DNA is TGTGCCAGCAAAAGATCGGACGGGGGCTATGGCTACACCTTC. Translation gives CASKRSDGGYGYTF.

The chain employs TRBV7-8 and TRBJ2-6; TRBD1 aligns across 8 bases. Trimming cost V 5 bases and J 4 bases; bases outside gene matches: 4. CDR3 length equals 15 residues. The germline V gene has CDR1 SGHVS and CDR2 FQNEAQ. In nucleotides, the CDR3 is TGTGCCAGCAGCCTCAGGGGGCTCGGGGCCAACGTCCTGACTTTC. It encodes CASSLRGLGANVLTF.

The chain employs TRBV12-3 or TRBV12-4 and TRBJ1-1, with D tentatively TRBD1 (6 bases). Trimming took off 5 bases at V and 5 bases at J, with 18 bases between the two ends. The CDR3 contains 15 residues. CDR3 DNA: TGTGCCAGCAGTCCTCAACAGGGCCCGTGGACTGAAGCTTTCTTT. Its protein product is CASSPQQGPWTEAFF.

This clonotype was found a few times. V usage is TRBV12-3 or TRBV12-4 and J usage is TRBJ1-6; 9 bases match TRBD1. This CDR3 has 13 amino acids. The V and J ends lost 6 bases and 8 bases, in that order; junction bases with no gene match: 2. In nucleotides, the CDR3 is TGTGCCAGCAGGACAGGGGGTGATTCACCCCTCCACTTT. Translating it yields CASRTGGDSPLHF.

The chain links TRBV7-3 to TRBJ2-2; D might be TRBD1 (7 bases). The V end was cut by 9 bases, the J end by 0 bases, with 11 bases between. The CDR3 covers 14 residues. Per germline, CDR1 SGHTA and CDR2 FQGTGA. CDR3 DNA: TGTGCCAGTGGGGGGACAGCGAACACCGGGGAGCTGTTTTTT. Amino acid sequence: CASGGTANTGELFF.

The sample holds many counts of this clonotype. The CDR3 sequence is CASSQEASGSQETQYF. The CDR3 DNA reads as TGCGCCAGCAGCCAAGAGGCTAGCGGATCCCAAGAGACCCAGTACTTC. The rearrangement uses TRBV4-3 and TRBJ2-5, with TRBD2 matching 7 bases. CDR1 and CDR2 from the germline V gene are LGHNA and YSLEER. The trim removed 0 bases at V and 1 base at J, leaving 5 bases unmatched. This CDR3 is built from 16 residues.

The chain recombines TRBV3-1 with TRBJ1-1, with D unresolved. CDR1 and CDR2 (germline): LGHDT, YNNKEL (reference sequence). V gave up 4 bases and J gave up 0 bases, with 12 bases separating them. The CDR3 has 15 residues. The CDR3 loop is CASSPLSGVNTEAFF. The CDR3 DNA reads as TGTGCCAGCAGCCCCCTATCGGGTGTGAACACTGAAGCTTTCTTT.

CDR3 in DNA: TGTGCCAGCAGTTACTTCCACGCAGGGGAAAACATTCAGTACTTC. It encodes CASSYFHAGENIQYF. The rearrangement joins TRBV6-2 or TRBV6-3 to TRBJ2-4; possibly TRBD1 for D (6 bases). V dropped 1 base and J dropped 5 bases, with 12 bases sitting between them. The CDR3 length is 15 residues. Germline V gene sequence: CDR1 MNHEY, CDR2 SVGEGT.

The chain couples TRBV12-3 or TRBV12-4 to TRBJ2-7; the D gene is possibly TRBD2 (5 bases). The CDR3 is 15 residues long. V was trimmed by 7 bases and J by 6 bases, leaving 22 bases between them. The CDR3 region is CASTLSGGRLGEQYF. DNA of the CDR3: TGTGCCAGCACTCTAAGCGGCGGGCGCCTGGGCGAGCAGTACTTC.

This clonotype has a count of ten or more. One end of the junction fails to match germline, which may point to a read error. The chain combines TRBV5-1 with TRBJ2-3; 7 nucleotides line up with TRBD2. Germline CDR1 is SGHRS and CDR2 is YFSETQ. This CDR3 has 15 residues. The CDR3 loop reads CASSLDAGGTDTQYF. In nucleotides, the CDR3 is TGTGCCAGCAGCTTAGATGCGGGGGGCACAGATACGCAGTATTTT. Complete variable domain (other parts from reference TRBV5-1 and TRBJ2-3): KAGVTQTPRYLIKTRGQQVTLSCSPISGHRSVSWYQQTPGQGLQFLFEYFSETQRNKGNFPGRFSGRQFSNSRSEMNVSTLELGDSALYLCASSLDAGGTDTQYFGPGTRLTVL.

This clonotype appeared a few times. The chain links TRBV3-1 to TRBJ2-7, with 8 bases that match TRBD2. The CDR3 is made up of 15 amino acids. CDR1 and CDR2 from the germline V gene are LGHDT and YNNKEL (reference sequence). The V gene end was trimmed by 4 bases and the J gene end by 4 bases; junction bases not matched to a gene: 9. CDR3 nucleotide sequence: TGTGCCAGCAGCCCCCGGGGAGCGGGAGCTTACGAGCAGTACTTC. It encodes CASSPRGAGAYEQYF.